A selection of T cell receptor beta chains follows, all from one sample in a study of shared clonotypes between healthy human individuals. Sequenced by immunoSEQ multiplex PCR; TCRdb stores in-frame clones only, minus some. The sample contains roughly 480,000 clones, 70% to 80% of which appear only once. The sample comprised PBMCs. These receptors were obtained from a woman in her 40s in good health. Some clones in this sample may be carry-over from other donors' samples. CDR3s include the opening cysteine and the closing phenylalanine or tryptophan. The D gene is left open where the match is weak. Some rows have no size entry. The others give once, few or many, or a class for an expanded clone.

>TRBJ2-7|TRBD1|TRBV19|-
CASFWDRVFEQYF
TGTGCCAGTTTTTGGGACAGGGTCTTCGAGCAGTACTTC
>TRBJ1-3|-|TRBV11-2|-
CASSSTRGASGNTIYF
TGTGCCAGCAGCTCAACGAGAGGGGCCTCTGGAAACACCATATATTTT
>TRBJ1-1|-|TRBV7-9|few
CASSLTLGEAFF
TGTGCCAGCAGCCTGACTCTAGGGGAAGCTTTCTTT
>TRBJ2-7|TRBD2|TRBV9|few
CASSVAPSGRNEQYF
TGTGCCAGCAGCGTAGCTCCTAGCGGGAGGAACGAGCAGTACTTC
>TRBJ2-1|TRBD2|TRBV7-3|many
CASSPTSGSGNEQFF
TGTGCCAGCAGCCCGACTAGCGGGAGTGGAAATGAGCAGTTCTTC
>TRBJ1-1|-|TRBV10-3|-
CAISAIGANTEAFF
TGTGCCATCAGCGCCATAGGGGCCAACACTGAAGCTTTCTTT
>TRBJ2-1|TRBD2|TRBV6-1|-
CASRLAENNEQFF
TGTGCCAGTCGACTAGCGGAGAACAATGAGCAGTTCTTC
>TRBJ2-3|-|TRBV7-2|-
CASSLSGWTDTQYF
TGTGCCAGCAGCTTAAGCGGCTGGACAGATACGCAGTATTTT
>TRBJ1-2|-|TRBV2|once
CASNLGQDNYGYTF
TGTGCCAGCAACCTAGGGCAGGATAACTATGGCTACACCTTC
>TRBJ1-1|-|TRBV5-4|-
CASSFIDTEAFF
TGTGCCAGCAGCTTCATCGACACTGAAGCTTTCTTT
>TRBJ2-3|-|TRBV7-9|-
CASSHDTDTQYF
TGTGCCAGCAGCCACGACACAGATACGCAGTATTTT
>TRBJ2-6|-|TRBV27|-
CASSPLPNAGSTGANVLTF
TGTGCCAGCAGTCCCCTACCCAACGCAGGGTCTACTGGGGCCAACGTCCTGACTTTC
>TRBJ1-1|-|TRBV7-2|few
CASSLEWGARDLPEAFF
TGTGCCAGCAGCTTAGAATGGGGGGCCAGGGATTTGCCTGAAGCTTTCTTT
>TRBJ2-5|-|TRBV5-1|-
CASSLEGSQETQYF
TGCGCCAGCAGCTTGGAGGGCTCCCAAGAGACCCAGTACTTC
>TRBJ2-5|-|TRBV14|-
CASSQNLQETQYF
TGTGCCAGCAGCCAAAACCTGCAAGAGACCCAGTACTTC
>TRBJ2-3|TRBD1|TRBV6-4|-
CASSERDRGYRSTDTQYF
TGTGCCAGCAGTGAACGCGACAGGGGCTACCGGAGCACAGATACGCAGTATTTT
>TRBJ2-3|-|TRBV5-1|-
CASSPTSSIDTQYF
TGCGCCAGCAGCCCGACTAGTTCTATAGATACGCAGTATTTT
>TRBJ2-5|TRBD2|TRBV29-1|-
CSARLAGEETQYF
TGCAGCGCGCGACTAGCGGGCGAAGAGACCCAGTACTTC
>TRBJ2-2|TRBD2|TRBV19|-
CASSLREAGTGELFF
TGTGCCAGTAGTCTACGGGAGGCGGGCACCGGGGAGCTGTTTTTT
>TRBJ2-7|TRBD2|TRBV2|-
CASSAGLSSYEQYF
TGTGCCAGCAGTGCGGGACTAAGCTCCTACGAGCAGTACTTC
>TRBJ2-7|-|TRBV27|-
CASSYLGYEQYF
TGTGCCAGCAGTTACCTAGGCTACGAGCAGTACTTC
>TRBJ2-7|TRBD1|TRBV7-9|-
CASSLTSGTGGSEQYF
TGTGCCAGCAGCTTAACTAGTGGGACAGGGGGCTCCGAGCAGTACTTC
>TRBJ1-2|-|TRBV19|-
CASSMVQGRGYTF
TGTGCCAGTAGTATGGTGCAGGGTCGTGGCTACACCTTC
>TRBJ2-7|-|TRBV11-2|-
CASSLDRQNQQYF
TGTGCCAGCAGCTTAGATCGTCAGAACCAGCAGTACTTC
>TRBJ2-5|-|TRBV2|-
CASSPRERETQYF
TGTGCCAGCAGTCCAAGGGAAAGAGAGACCCAGTACTTC
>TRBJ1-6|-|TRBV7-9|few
CASKGVTGFSPLHF
TGTGCCAGCAAGGGGGTCACAGGGTTTTCACCCCTCCACTTT
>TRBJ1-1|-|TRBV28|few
CASSSWGGKSPEAFF
TGTGCCAGCAGTTCTTGGGGGGGGAAAAGCCCTGAAGCTTTCTTT
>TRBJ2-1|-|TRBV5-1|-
CASSLDVGKDEQFF
TGCGCCAGCAGCTTGGATGTAGGGAAAGATGAGCAGTTCTTC
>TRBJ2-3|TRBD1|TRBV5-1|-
CASSPQPSGQSGSATQYF
TGCGCCAGCAGTCCACAACCCTCGGGACAGTCAGGGTCGGCTACGCAGTATTTT
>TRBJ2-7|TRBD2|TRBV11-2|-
CASSLGGGPSYEQYF
TGTGCCAGCAGCTTAGGGGGAGGGCCCTCCTACGAGCAGTACTTC
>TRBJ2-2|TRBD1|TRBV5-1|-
CASSPWGQPNTGELFF
TGCGCCAGCAGCCCGTGGGGACAGCCTAACACCGGGGAGCTGTTTTTT
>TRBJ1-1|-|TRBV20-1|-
CSAIRDTEAFF
TGCAGTGCTATCCGGGACACTGAAGCTTTCTTT
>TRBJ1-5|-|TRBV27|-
CASPQVGGGQARKNSNQPQHF
TGTGCCAGCCCTCAAGTCGGGGGGGGACAAGCAAGGAAGAATAGCAATCAGCCCCAGCATTTT
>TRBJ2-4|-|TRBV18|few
CASSLPRELAKNIQYF
TGTGCCAGCTCACTCCCCCGGGAGCTAGCCAAAAACATTCAGTACTTC
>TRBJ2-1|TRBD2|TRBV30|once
CAWNGLAGAREQFF
TGTGCCTGGAACGGACTAGCGGGAGCACGGGAGCAGTTCTTC
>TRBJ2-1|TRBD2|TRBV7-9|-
CASSRTSGRNEQFF
TGTGCCAGCAGCCGGACTAGCGGGAGAAATGAGCAGTTCTTC
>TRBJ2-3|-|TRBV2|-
CASSDQSTDTQYF
TGTGCCAGCAGTGATCAGAGCACAGATACGCAGTATTTT
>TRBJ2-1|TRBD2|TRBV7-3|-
CASSLARLAGGPPFF
TGTGCCAGCAGCTTAGCCAGACTAGCGGGAGGGCCGCCGTTCTTC
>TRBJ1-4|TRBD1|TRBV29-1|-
CSVADRGHLFF
TGCAGCGTTGCGGACAGGGGGCATCTGTTTTTT
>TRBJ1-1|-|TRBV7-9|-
CASSLVEGTEAFF
TGTGCCAGCAGCTTAGTTGAGGGAACTGAAGCTTTCTTT
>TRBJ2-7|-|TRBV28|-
CASSLSGQEISGTSYEQYF
TGTGCCAGCAGTTTATCGGGCCAGGAAATCTCGGGGACCTCCTACGAGCAGTACTTC
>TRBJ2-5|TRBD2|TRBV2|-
CASGGLAGPQETQYF
TGTGCCAGCGGGGGACTAGCGGGACCCCAAGAGACCCAGTACTTC
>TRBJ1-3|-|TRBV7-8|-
CASSFRTLPGNTIYF
TGTGCCAGCAGCTTCCGGACCCTCCCGGGAAACACCATATATTTT
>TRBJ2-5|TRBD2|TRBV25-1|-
CASSEASGRADETQYF
TGTGCCAGCAGTGAAGCTAGCGGGAGGGCCGACGAGACCCAGTACTTC
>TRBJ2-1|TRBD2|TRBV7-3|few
CASSQSSGEQFF
TGTGCCAGCAGCCAATCTAGCGGCGAGCAGTTCTTC
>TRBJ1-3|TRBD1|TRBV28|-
CASRRRTGLSGNTIYF
TGTGCCAGCAGACGCCGGACAGGCCTCTCTGGAAACACCATATATTTT
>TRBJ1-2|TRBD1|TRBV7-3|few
CASSLGQGAYYGYTF
TGTGCCAGCAGCTTAGGACAGGGGGCATACTATGGCTACACCTTC
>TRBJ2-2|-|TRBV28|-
CASTAASGNTGELFF
TGTGCCAGCACCGCGGCCAGCGGTAACACCGGGGAGCTGTTTTTT
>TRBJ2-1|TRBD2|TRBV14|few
CASSLPSGYSEQFF
TGTGCCAGCAGCCTCCCTAGCGGGTATAGTGAGCAGTTCTTC
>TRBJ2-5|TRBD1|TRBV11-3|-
CASSLRTGSLETQYF
TGTGCCAGCAGCTTACGGACAGGGAGTTTAGAGACCCAGTACTTC
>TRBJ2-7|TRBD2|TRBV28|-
CASSPLLTSGRGYEQYF
TGTGCCAGCAGTCCTCTCTTAACTAGCGGGAGGGGTTACGAGCAGTACTTC
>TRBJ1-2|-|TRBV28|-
CASSFWTYGYTF
TGTGCCAGCAGTTTCTGGACCTATGGCTACACCTTC
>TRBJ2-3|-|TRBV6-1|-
CASSSEGQHTDTQYF
TGTGCCAGCAGTTCAGAGGGGCAGCACACAGATACGCAGTATTTT
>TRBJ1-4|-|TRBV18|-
CASSPVRGASSNEKLFF
TGTGCCAGCTCACCAGTCCGGGGGGCTTCATCTAATGAAAAACTGTTTTTT
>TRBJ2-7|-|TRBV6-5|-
CASSPLPTYEQYF
TGTGCCAGCAGTCCACTCCCGACTTACGAGCAGTACTTC
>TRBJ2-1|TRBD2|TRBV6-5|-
CASSTSGTSVFF
TGTGCCAGCAGTACCTCCGGGACTAGCGTTTTCTTC
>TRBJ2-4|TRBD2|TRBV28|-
CASSPGLAGLKNIQYF
TGTGCCAGCAGTCCCGGACTAGCGGGACTCAAAAACATTCAGTACTTC